Below are 17 T cell receptor beta chains sequenced from a single sample in a study of blood T cell repertoires in COVID-19. Sequencing used immunoSEQ multiplex PCR; TCRdb keeps in-frame clones, though not all of them. The sample has more than 85,000 clones, 90% to 95% seen once. Sequenced sample: peripheral blood. Receptor source: a man aged 60-69 years with acute or convalescent COVID-19.

The CDR3 reads CATSRGVAGGLSTDTQYF. DNA for the CDR3: TGTGCCACCAGCAGAGGGGTAGCGGGAGGGCTGAGCACAGATACGCAGTATTTT. V gene TRBV15 combines with J gene TRBJ2-3, with 11 bases matching TRBD2. Trimming at V came to 1 base and at J to 0 bases, leaving 6 bases not matched to a gene. The CDR3 contains 18 residues. CDR1 LNHNV and CDR2 YYDKDF come from the germline V gene (reference sequence).

The chain couples TRBV6-5 to TRBJ2-7, with 9 bases fitting TRBD1. The CDR3 has 14 residues. Per the germline V gene, CDR1 is MNHEY and CDR2 is SVGAGI. V shed 5 bases, J shed 4 bases, and the junction held 6 bases outside the gene matches. This chain's CDR3 is CASSPGTGRYEQYF. The CDR3, as DNA: TGTGCCAGCAGTCCCGGGACAGGGAGGTACGAGCAGTACTTC.

This chain uses TRBV6-2 or TRBV6-3 with TRBJ2-7, with 11 bases that match TRBD2. Germline assignment: CDR1 MNHEY and CDR2 SVGEGT. V dropped 5 bases and J dropped 1; count of bases not matched to a gene: 1. This CDR3 has 14 residues. The CDR3 bases are TGTGCCAGCAGTGCTAGCGGGAGGTCCTACGAGCAGTACTTC. It is translated as CASSASGRSYEQYF.

V is TRBV6-2 or TRBV6-3 and J is TRBJ2-7; tentatively, D is TRBD2 (5 bases). This CDR3 contains 15 residues. V shed 4 bases and J shed 0 bases, with 13 bases lying between them. The germline gives CDR1 MNHEY, CDR2 SVGEGT. The CDR3 DNA reads as TGTGCCAGCAGTTGGGGAGACTCTGGCTCCTACGAGCAGTACTTC. It yields the protein CASSWGDSGSYEQYF.

This rearrangement joins TRBV29-1 to TRBJ1-1; 7 positions agree with TRBD1. The CDR3 totals 14 residues. Losses at the gene ends were 4 bases for V and 1 base for J; bases not matched to a gene: 6. Germline CDR1 and CDR2: SQVTM and ANQGSEA. The CDR3 loop is CSVVRGTANTEAFF. Here the CDR3 DNA reads TGCAGCGTTGTCCGAGGGACAGCGAACACTGAAGCTTTCTTT.

This chain links TRBV27 with TRBJ2-1; D is perhaps TRBD1 (5 bases). This CDR3 has 13 residues. The germline V and J ends were trimmed by 6 bases and 7 bases, with 13 bases remaining between them. Per germline, CDR1 MNHEY and CDR2 SMNVEV (reference sequence). The CDR3: CASRRQLVNEQFF. CDR3 in DNA: TGTGCCAGCAGGAGACAGCTTGTAAATGAGCAGTTCTTC.

The gene calls are TRBV6-6 and TRBJ2-3; 10 bases are a match to TRBD1. Germline trimming cut 6 bases from V and 3 bases from J; bases unmatched to any gene: 9. Looked up from germline, CDR1 is MNHNY and CDR2 is SVGAGI (reference sequence). The CDR3 length is 16 residues. CDR3 protein: CASRPTGGGGTDTQYF. CDR3 nucleotide sequence: TGTGCCAGCAGGCCGACAGGGGGCGGGGGGACAGATACGCAGTATTTT.

The rearrangement joins TRBV9 to TRBJ2-5, with D maybe TRBD2 (6 bases). The CDR3 runs to 13 residues. The V and J ends lost 5 bases and 4 bases respectively, with 12 bases between them. The germline V gene encodes CDR1 SGDLS and CDR2 YYNGEE. CDR3 in amino acids: CASSPGTGETQYF. The CDR3 nucleotides read TGTGCCAGCAGTCCCGGGACTGGAGAGACCCAGTACTTC.

V usage is TRBV7-8 and J usage is TRBJ2-7; D might be TRBD2 (6 bases). The germline V and J ends were trimmed by 6 bases and 4 bases, with 19 bases remaining between them. The V gene's germline CDR1 is SGHVS and CDR2 FQNEAQ. This CDR3 spans 15 amino acids. This CDR3 reads CASRPSGEKVYEQYF. As DNA, the CDR3 is TGTGCCAGCAGGCCCTCGGGAGAGAAGGTTTACGAGCAGTACTTC. Together with reference TRBV7-8 and TRBJ2-7, the CDR3 gives the full variable domain: GAGVSQSPRYKVAKRGQDVALRCDPISGHVSLFWYQQALGQGPEFLTYFQNEAQLDKSGLPSDRFFAERPEGSVSTLKIQRTQQEDSAVYLCASRPSGEKVYEQYFGPGTRLTVT.

This sequence joins TRBV6-5 and TRBJ2-7; 12 positions agree with TRBD1. After removal of 4 bases from V and 4 bases from J, the junction contained 5 bases not matched to a gene. The length of the CDR3 is 15 residues. Germline CDR1 MNHEY, CDR2 SVGAGI. CDR3 nucleotides: TGTGCCAGCAGTTTACGGGACAGGGGGCAGTACGAGCAGTACTTC. Translating gives CASSLRDRGQYEQYF.

V and J are TRBV18 and TRBJ1-2, with 8 bases matching TRBD1. Trimming took 3 bases from V and 4 from J; bases not matched to a gene: 7. Germline CDR1 is KGHSH and CDR2 is LQKENI. The CDR3 consists of 15 residues. CDR3 protein: CASSPFGTGGYGYTF. The CDR3 coding sequence is TGTGCCAGCTCACCGTTCGGGACAGGTGGCTATGGCTACACCTTC.

J is TRBJ1-1 and V is TRBV19; 11 bases match TRBD1. The CDR3 extends over 16 amino acids. Germline V CDR1 and CDR2: LNHDA, SQIVND (reference sequence). Germline trimming cut 4 bases from V and 1 base from J; bases unmatched to any gene: 5. CDR3 nucleotides: TGTGCCAGTAGTAGGACAGGGGGCGGAACGAACACTGAAGCTTTCTTT. Protein product: CASSRTGGGTNTEAFF.

The chain combines TRBV4-3 with TRBJ2-7; 10 nucleotides match TRBD2. This CDR3 is built from 15 residues. The trim removed 6 bases at V and 0 bases at J, leaving 5 bases unmatched. CDR1 and CDR2 (germline): LGHNA, YSLEER. The CDR3 protein is CASSPSGGSSYEQYF. The CDR3 region has the DNA TGCGCCAGCAGTCCTAGCGGGGGATCCTCCTACGAGCAGTACTTC.

A single count supports this clone. V gene TRBV3-1 (or the pseudogene TRBV3-2) combines with J gene TRBJ1-6; 9 nucleotides line up with TRBD1. The CDR3 is 14 amino acids. CDR1 is LGHDT and CDR2 is YNNKEL in the germline V gene (reference sequence). After removal of 4 bases from V and 10 bases from J, the junction contained 5 bases not matched to a gene. The CDR3 loop reads CASSLTGGKSPLHF. In DNA form, the CDR3 reads TGTGCCAGCAGCCTGACAGGGGGGAAATCACCCCTCCACTTT.

For this clone: The sample contains more than one DNA sequence encoding this CDR3. The V and J genes are TRBV27 and TRBJ1-5, with TRBD1 matching over 11 bases. The CDR3 is made up of 15 amino acids. After removal of 5 bases from V and 4 bases from J, the junction contained 4 bases not matched to a gene. The germline V gene encodes CDR1 MNHEY and CDR2 SMNVEV (reference sequence). Written as DNA, the CDR3 is TGTGCCAGCAGTCCCGGGACAGGGGGGAATCAGCCCCAGCATTTT. Amino acids: CASSPGTGGNQPQHF.

The table lists this clone with a count of one. The V gene is TRBV4-1, the J gene TRBJ2-5; D may be TRBD2 (5 bases). This CDR3 contains 16 residues. Trimming stripped 4 bases from V and 2 bases from J, with 17 bases between. The germline CDR1 and CDR2 sequences are MGHRA and YSYEKL. This CDR3 is CASSLYFRDPQETQYF. The CDR3 nucleotides read TGCGCCAGCAGCCTTTACTTCCGGGATCCACAAGAGACCCAGTACTTC.

The chain employs TRBV5-6 and TRBJ2-7; D perhaps matches TRBD2 (5 bases). The CDR3 is 15 residues long. V lost 2 bases and J lost 2, with 14 bases in between. From germline, CDR1 is SGHDT and CDR2 YYEEEE. In DNA form, the CDR3 reads TGTGCCAGCAGCTTAGACGGAGGTTTGGCCTACGAGCAGTACTTC. This encodes CASSLDGGLAYEQYF. The full variable domain, with the rest looked up from reference TRBV5-6 and TRBJ2-7, is DAGVTQSPTHLIKTRGQQVTLRCSPKSGHDTVSWYQQALGQGPQFIFQYYEEEERQRGNFPDRFSGHQFPNYSSELNVNALLLGDSALYLCASSLDGGLAYEQYFGPGTRLTVT.